This TCR beta chain is from a study of cytomegalovirus exposure and HLA in healthy donors (dated by TCRdb to 2015 to 2018). At the level of the whole study: An earlier analysis of several hundred of the donors reported 276 Gb of sequence data and some 120 million unique TCR beta sequences from about 179 million T cells. An earlier analysis of about 620 of the donors applied high-throughput TCR beta sequencing to assess whether each TCR beta V gene segment acted as functional or pseudogenic. Roughly five DR-DQ haplotypes were handled as single units for association and clustering, since linkage in the cohort was strong. Typing coverage differed by locus: A, B, C, DRB1 and DQB1 were typed in about 629-640 donors, DQA1 in 500 to 550, DPA1 in over 600, and DPB1 in just under 480. Donor age, sex, ethnicity and CMV serostatus were compiled together with the repertoire data. The study aimed to test whether signatures of past pathogen exposure could be identified by cataloging public T cell receptors. The genetic ancestry cluster associated with self-reported Caucasian donors included approximately 85% of the 398 genotyped donors. All discovery cohort repertoires had been generated on a single sequencing platform. A later analysis re-analyzed previously published TCR beta repertoires from 550 to 700 donors and added high-resolution HLA genotyping to study TCR occurrence patterns. A later genetic analysis took genome-wide SNP genotypes for about three fifths of the 666 donors and used that subset as a discovery cohort. Across roughly 420 genotyped donors of the cohort, an average of approximately 240,000 unique TCR beta nucleotide sequences per donor were sequenced, and roughly a sixth of those sequences were non-productive. Besides the first cohort of about 730 subjects, a separate validation cohort made up of 90 to 150 different subjects was used. The study profiled the T cell repertoires of 550 to 700 subjects by immunosequencing and related them to cytomegalovirus serostatus. Approximately 310 gigabases of sequencing data and around 80 million unique TCR sequences made up an early release that covered under 750 HLA-typed donors. The later analysis used no new phenotypic data to find candidate immune exposures, relying instead on TCR beta sequences and their occurrence across donors. HLA typing covered class I and class II loci at four-digit resolution. High-throughput TCR immunosequencing, statistical association of individual TCRs with disease status, and machine learning were combined to predict cytomegalovirus infection status.

This clone appeared once. Its cognate antigen has yet to be identified. No much larger clone exists at a distance of one base, and base qualities are not known. The germline V gene supplies CDR1 SGHRS and CDR2 YFSETQ. The junction shows trimming of 5 bases on V and 1 base on J, plus 16 bases between the germline ends. Taken from cysteine to phenylalanine, the CDR3 has 15 residues. The entry retains the CDR3 DNA only, 45 bases that are in frame from base 1. The method behind the library was the immunoSEQ multiplex PCR assay. For the multiplex PCR, a mixture combining 60 forward primers for TCR Vbeta segments and 13 reverse primers for TCR Jbeta segments was used. The CDR3 region of rearranged TCR beta genes was amplified from genomic DNA by a multiplex PCR assay. The amplified TCR beta libraries were sequenced on the Illumina HiSeq System as 87-base-pair reads. On the study's bioinformatics: A later analysis tallied 75 million to 85 million unique TCR beta chains across the 700 or so repertoires, and roughly 11 million of those chains were shared by two or more donors. Raw reads were error-corrected and collapsed into unique sequences with a nearest-neighbor algorithm that merged closely related sequences to remove PCR and sequencing errors. Alignment of CDR3 sequences to IMGT reference sequences was used to assign V, D and J gene segments. For a sequence to be retained, a match of at least six nucleotides to both a V gene segment and a J gene segment was required. A rearrangement counted as productive if the CDR3 had no stop codons and remained in frame with V and J, and every other rearrangement counted as non-productive. Following IMGT convention, CDR3 was defined as the stretch from the second conserved V-encoded cysteine to the conserved J-encoded phenylalanine. Sequences without an unambiguous match to a single V gene segment were excluded from the earlier analysis of 500 to 700 of the donors. An earlier analysis of under 750 of the donors called V segments functional above 56.7% productive rearrangements and segregating when the between-donor standard deviation exceeded 5%. To diagnose cytomegalovirus status from the catalog of TCR beta chain sequences, a statistical classification framework was built. In a later analysis, V and J genes were assigned by comparing TCR nucleotide sequences against IMGT/GENE-DB human TR gene sequences. In a later analysis, CDR3 sequences and most-parsimonious VDJ recombination scenarios were assigned using the TCRdist pipeline. In a later analysis, each TCR beta chain was defined by its CDR3 amino acid sequence together with its V-gene family, and reads without a unique V-gene family were excluded. As a way to deal with suspected cross-contamination and a sequencing artifact, a later analysis dropped approximately 570 nucleotide sequences that were highly shared and had low generation probability. For each public chain, a later analysis derived a clonal expansion index from normalized ranks of inferred template counts within each repertoire. Generation probabilities in a later analysis came from a VDJ recombination model fitted to out-of-frame rearrangements, and those results were checked against IGoR. Hypergeometric tests were used in a later analysis to score TCR-TCR, TCR-HLA and TCR-CMV co-occurrence, with a repertoire-size bias correction applied to the TCR pairs. To estimate false discovery rates, a later analysis permuted the HLA or CMV assignments 20 times. A later analysis grouped co-occurring TCRs with DBSCAN, adding TCRdist sequence similarity when clustering within HLA-allele-positive subsets. For co-occurrence clustering, repertoires with fewer than 30,000 or more than 120,000 public chains were excluded, along with a handful of repertoires with anomalous nucleotide sharing. This immuneACCESS table, as held by TCRdb, lists in-frame sequences with V and J called but not all clones. Of the missing ones, under half trace to an unresolved V gene in checked studies; the others have no known cause. That table gives V, J and clone size, and the DNA gave D and trimming. The sample yields approximately 46,000 clones; about 72% were counted once. The leading ten clones occupy 6.3% of the sample.

The cohort consisted of 600 to 750 healthy bone marrow donors. At the time of sampling, all cohort members were nominally healthy, though unrecorded immune exposures were likely present. The donor tested CMV seronegative and was one of the 352 seronegative cohort members. A peripheral blood sample was collected from each donor, and TCR beta sequencing was performed on peripheral blood mononuclear cells. Genomic DNA extraction from the blood cell samples was performed with the Qiagen DNeasy Blood Extraction Kit. General study outcomes and caveats: A later analysis found that HLA-associated TCR beta chains were more clonally expanded and had lower generation probabilities than equally common non-associated chains. Roughly uniform sequencing depth across donors was assumed in presence/absence analyses, although this assumption may not hold. The classifier was reported to diagnose cytomegalovirus status with high specificity and sensitivity in both the original and validation cohorts. Specific HLA alleles were associated with around 18,000 TCR beta sequences at a false discovery rate of 0.05 in a later analysis. It was suggested by the authors that the approach could potentially be generalized to other disease states and immunological phenotypes. In a later genetic analysis, a missense DCLRE1C variant was associated with V-gene and J-gene trimming of TCR beta chains, and the association was replicated in an independent cohort. Because counts were too low, about 17 rarely observed V segments, including chromosome 9 orphons, were excluded from the earlier analysis of about 500 of the donors. Because the 87-base-pair reads could not distinguish some IMGT-functional V segments, including TRBV6-2 and TRBV6-3, those segments were excluded. In the study, 164 TCR beta chains were listed as associated with cytomegalovirus. When HLA alleles, especially DR and DQ, strongly co-occurred, TCR associations were difficult to assign to individual alleles. A later analysis found that TCR association rates varied across HLA loci, with DRB1 alleles showing the most associated TCRs and HLA-C alleles the fewest. A few of the identified cytomegalovirus-associated TCR beta chains were confirmed in vitro to be specific for cytomegalovirus antigens. Correlated functional status among segregating V segments might reflect linkage disequilibrium, but an unknown experimental factor could not be ruled out. In a later analysis, most CMV-associated TCR beta chains were found to appear HLA-restricted, with HLA associations seemingly driven largely by CMV exposure. Immune exposure information for the cohort was limited to CMV serostatus. A further reported finding was that TCR beta sequences accurately predicted the HLA-A and HLA-B alleles for most subjects in the first cohort. An earlier analysis of 587 of the donors showed that most TCR beta V segments appeared in productive rearrangements either about 87% or about 30% of the time, which broadly matched IMGT annotations. While some public TCRs were present in many individuals, most TCR sequences turned up only very rarely across donors. HLA typing was unavailable for some donors at each locus, so association tests used only the typed subset. A group of highly shared sequence variants was considered likely to be a technical artifact of the sequencing pipeline. In this cohort, only TCR beta chains were sequenced, and detectable features were limited by the absence of alpha or paired-chain data. According to a later analysis, parvovirus B19, influenza, CMV and Epstein-Barr virus appeared linked to several top co-occurrence clusters. According to a later genetic analysis, donors in an Asian-associated ancestry cluster had fewer N-insertions in productive TCRs than the approximately 710-donor mean.

Here the chain combines TRBV5-1 and TRBJ2-7, and perhaps TRBD1 as D gene, on 6 matching bases. This receptor was identified in a man aged 30 to 45 in good health and CMV-seronegative. Sequenced material: PBMCs. The CDR3 amino acid sequence is: CASRDRDMASYEQYF. In nucleotides, the sequence is TGCGCCAGCAGGGACCGGGACATGGCTTCCTACGAGCAGTACTTC.